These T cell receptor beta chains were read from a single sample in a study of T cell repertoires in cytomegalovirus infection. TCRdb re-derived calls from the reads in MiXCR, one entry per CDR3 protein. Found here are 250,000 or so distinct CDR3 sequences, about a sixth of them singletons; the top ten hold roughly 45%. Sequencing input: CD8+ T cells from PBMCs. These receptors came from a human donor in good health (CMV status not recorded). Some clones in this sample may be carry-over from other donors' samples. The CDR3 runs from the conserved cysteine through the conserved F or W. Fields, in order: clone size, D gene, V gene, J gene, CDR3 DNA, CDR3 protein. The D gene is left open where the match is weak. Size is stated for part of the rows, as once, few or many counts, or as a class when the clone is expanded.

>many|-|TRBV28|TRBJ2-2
TGTGCCAGCAGTTTATTAGAGGTTTCGAACACCGGGGAGCTGTTTTTT
CASSLLEVSNTGELFF
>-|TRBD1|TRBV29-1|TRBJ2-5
TGCAGCGTTGAAGATCTCCGGGACAGGGGAGGGGAGACCCAGTACTTC
CSVEDLRDRGGETQYF
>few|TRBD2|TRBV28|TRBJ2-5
TGTGCCAGCAGTTTCCCCTCTGGCGGGGGGGCCTATACGAAGACCCAGTACTTC
CASSFPSGGGAYTKTQYF
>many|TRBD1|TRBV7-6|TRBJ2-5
TGTGCCAGCAGCCCAGCAACGACAGGGACAGAGACCCAGTACTTC
CASSPATTGTETQYF
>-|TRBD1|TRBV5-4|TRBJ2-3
TGTGCCAGCAGCCCACTGGGGACAGAGGGAGATACGCAGTATTTT
CASSPLGTEGDTQYF
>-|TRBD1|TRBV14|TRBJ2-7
TGTGCCAGCAATCCGACAGGGGGCTTCTACGAGCAGTACTTC
CASNPTGGFYEQYF
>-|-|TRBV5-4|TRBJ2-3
TGTGCCAGCAGCCCTTTAAGGGGTCACACAGATACGCAGTATTTT
CASSPLRGHTDTQYF
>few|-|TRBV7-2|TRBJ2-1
TGTGCCAGCAGCGTTAGAGATGGGGGCAATGAGCAGTTCTTC
CASSVRDGGNEQFF
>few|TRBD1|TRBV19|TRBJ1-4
TGTGCCAGTAGTATACAGGGGGATGCTAATGAAAAACTGTTTTTT
CASSIQGDANEKLFF
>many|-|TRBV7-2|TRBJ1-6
TGTGCCAGCAGCTTAGCCCCGGGTCGCAGGAATTCACCCCTCCACTTT
CASSLAPGRRNSPLHF
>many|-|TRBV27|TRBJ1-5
TGTGCCAGCAGTCAGGAGGGGATTAGCAATCAGCCCCAGCATTTT
CASSQEGISNQPQHF